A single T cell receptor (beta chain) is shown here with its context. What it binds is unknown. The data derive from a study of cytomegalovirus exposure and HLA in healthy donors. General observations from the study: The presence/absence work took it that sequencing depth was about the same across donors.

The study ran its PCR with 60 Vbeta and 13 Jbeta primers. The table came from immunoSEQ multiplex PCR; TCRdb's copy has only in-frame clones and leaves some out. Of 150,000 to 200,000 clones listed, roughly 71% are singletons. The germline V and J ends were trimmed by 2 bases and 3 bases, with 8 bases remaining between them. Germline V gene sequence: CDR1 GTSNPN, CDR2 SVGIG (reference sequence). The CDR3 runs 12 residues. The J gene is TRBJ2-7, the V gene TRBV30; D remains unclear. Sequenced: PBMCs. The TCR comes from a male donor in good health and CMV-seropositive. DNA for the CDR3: TGTGCCTGGAGTCCCGGCGGCTACGAGCAGTACTTC. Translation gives CAWSPGGYEQYF.